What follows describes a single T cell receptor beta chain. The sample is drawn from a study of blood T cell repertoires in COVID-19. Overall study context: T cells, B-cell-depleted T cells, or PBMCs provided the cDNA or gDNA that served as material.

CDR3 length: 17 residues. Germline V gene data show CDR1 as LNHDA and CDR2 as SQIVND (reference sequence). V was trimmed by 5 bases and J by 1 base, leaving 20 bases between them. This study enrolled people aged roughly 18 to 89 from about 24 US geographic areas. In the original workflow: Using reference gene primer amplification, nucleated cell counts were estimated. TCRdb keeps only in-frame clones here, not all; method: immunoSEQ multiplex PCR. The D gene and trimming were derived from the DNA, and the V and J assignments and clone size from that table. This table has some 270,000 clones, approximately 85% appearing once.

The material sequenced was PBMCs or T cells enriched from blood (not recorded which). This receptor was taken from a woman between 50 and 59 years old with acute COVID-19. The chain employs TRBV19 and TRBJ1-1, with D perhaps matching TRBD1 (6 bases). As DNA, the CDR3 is TGTGCCAGTAGTGCGGCGTCGACAGGCCGACGGAACACTGAAGCTTTCTTT. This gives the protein CASSAASTGRRNTEAFF.